This TCR beta chain was sequenced during a study of T cell changes during pregnancy in multiple sclerosis (dated 2019 in TCRdb). For the wider study: Changes in the T cell repertoire over the course of pregnancy were examined in this study in women with multiple sclerosis.

The CDR3 goes from the cysteine to the phenylalanine over 13 residues. This entry keeps only the CDR3 DNA: 39 bases, framed from base 1. Library preparation employed the immunoSEQ multiplex PCR assay. TCRdb took this table from immuneACCESS and kept in-frame rearrangements with V and J called. Such tables lack part of the clones; where checked against another copy, unresolved V genes explain under half of the gap, and the rest is unexplained. A total of approximately 30,000 clones appear in this sample, roughly nine tenths of them only once. 11% of the sample rests with the top ten. As to this clone: Its antigen is not yet known. Base-call qualities are not available, and no considerably larger clone is one nucleotide away.

This TCR was recovered from a female donor with multiple sclerosis, enrolled in a pregnancy study. This chain is built from TRBV21-1 and TRBJ1-1. TRBV21-1 is deemed a pseudogene. The input for sequencing was CD8+ T cells from peripheral blood mononuclear cells, taken in the third trimester of pregnancy. The bases read TGTGCCAGTAAGATTCAGAAAGCGCCTGAAGCTTTCTTT. This codes for CASKIQKAPEAFF.